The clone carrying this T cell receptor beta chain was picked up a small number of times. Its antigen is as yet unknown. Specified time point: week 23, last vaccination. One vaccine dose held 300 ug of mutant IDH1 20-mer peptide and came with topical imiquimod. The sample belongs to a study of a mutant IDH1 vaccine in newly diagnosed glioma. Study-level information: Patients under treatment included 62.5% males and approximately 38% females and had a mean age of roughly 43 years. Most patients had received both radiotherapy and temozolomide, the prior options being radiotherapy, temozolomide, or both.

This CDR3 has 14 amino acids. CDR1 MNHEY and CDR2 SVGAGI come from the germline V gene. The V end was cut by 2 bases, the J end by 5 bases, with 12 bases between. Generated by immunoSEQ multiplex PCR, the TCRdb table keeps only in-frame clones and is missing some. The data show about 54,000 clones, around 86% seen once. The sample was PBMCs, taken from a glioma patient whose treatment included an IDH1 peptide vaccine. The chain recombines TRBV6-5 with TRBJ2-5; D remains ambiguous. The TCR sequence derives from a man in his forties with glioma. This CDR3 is CASSYPGAGETQYF. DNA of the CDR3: TGTGCCAGCAGTTACCCGGGCGCCGGGGAGACCCAGTACTTC.